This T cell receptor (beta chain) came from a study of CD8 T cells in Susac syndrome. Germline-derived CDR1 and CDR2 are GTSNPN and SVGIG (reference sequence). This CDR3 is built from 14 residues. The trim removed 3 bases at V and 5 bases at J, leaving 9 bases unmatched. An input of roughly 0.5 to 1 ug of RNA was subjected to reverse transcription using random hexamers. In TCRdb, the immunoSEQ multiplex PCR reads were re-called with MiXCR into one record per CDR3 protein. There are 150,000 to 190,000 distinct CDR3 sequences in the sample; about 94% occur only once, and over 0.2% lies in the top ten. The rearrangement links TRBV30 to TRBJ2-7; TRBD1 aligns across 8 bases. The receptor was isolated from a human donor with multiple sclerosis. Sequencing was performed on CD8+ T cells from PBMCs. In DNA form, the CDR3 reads TGTGCCTGGAGACGGGGCAGGGGGCCTCACGAGCAGTACTTC. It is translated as CAWRRGRGPHEQYF.